This TCR beta chain derives from a study of T cell responses to AZD1222 COVID-19 vaccine. The study, taken as a whole, reports: Clonal diversity may have been underestimated in mostly white British donors. There were vaccine-associated CD4 TCRs across spike, dominant at 160-218 and 743-854. Close to half of spike-specific TCRs reportedly recognize unmutated variant regions. None of the repertoires were sampled until the peak T cell response had passed.

This clone was counted a single time. What it recognizes is unknown. Profiled with immunoSEQ multiplex PCR; TCRdb holds only in-frame clones, not every one. This table holds approximately 180,000 clones, approximately 90% found once. The source of this sequence is an adult who received the MenACWY meningococcal vaccine as a control. Source: peripheral blood, taken 28 days after the second dose of the MenACWY control vaccine.

CDR3 in DNA: TGTGCCAGCAGCAAGCCGGGGGGCGAGGAGACCCAGTACTTC. This gives the protein CASSKPGGEETQYF. The J gene is TRBJ2-5, the V gene TRBV21-1; the table assigns TRBD2, which was not confirmed against the DNA. TRBV21-1 is deemed a pseudogene. This CDR3 has 14 amino acids.